These 16 T cell receptor beta chains were sequenced from one sample in a study of blood T cell repertoires in COVID-19 (dated by TCRdb to about 2020). The library was generated by the immunoSEQ multiplex PCR assay. Here the immuneACCESS table is served through TCRdb, limited to in-frame sequences with V and J called. Missing clones are a known gap in these copies; in checked studies unresolved V genes cover under half, and the rest lacks a known reason. The sample table holds some 120,000 clones, of which approximately 83% were seen once. The ten most abundant clones make up 15% to 20% of the sample. What was sequenced was peripheral blood. The origin of the receptors is a woman aged 50 to 60 who had recovered from COVID-19.

The gene calls are TRBV19 and TRBJ1-4; a possible D gene is TRBD1 (6 bases). The CDR3 consists of 14 residues. The V end was cut by 6 bases, the J end by 2 bases, with 10 bases between. Germline V gene data show CDR1 as LNHDA and CDR2 as SQIVND (reference sequence). The CDR3 is CASRGQKTNEKLFF. In DNA, the CDR3 is TGTGCCAGTAGAGGACAGAAGACTAATGAAAAACTGTTTTTT.

This clone was observed a single time. This rearrangement joins TRBV5-1 to TRBJ1-6; 7 positions agree with TRBD1. CDR1 and CDR2 (germline): SGHRS, YFSETQ. This CDR3 has 18 amino acids. V lost 3 bases to trimming and J lost 0 bases; unmatched junction nucleotides: 9. The CDR3 DNA reads as TGCGCCAGCAGCTCCCCGACAGGGCAAAGCTCCTATAATTCACCCCTCCACTTT. It translates to CASSSPTGQSSYNSPLHF.

V is TRBV7-9 and J is TRBJ2-1, with 8 bases that match TRBD1. CDR1 is SEHNR and CDR2 is FQNEAQ in the germline V gene (reference sequence). V lost 3 bases and J lost 4; bases outside the gene matches: 5. The CDR3 totals 15 residues. The CDR3 region has the DNA TGTGCCAGCAGCTTCGGACAGGGTATTTACAATGAGCAGTTCTTC. Residues: CASSFGQGIYNEQFF.

This rearrangement joins TRBV5-4 to TRBJ1-2; 8 nucleotides match TRBD1. The CDR3 runs 14 residues. Trimming took 3 bases from V and 6 from J; bases not matched to a gene: 7. Germline loops: CDR1 SGHNT, CDR2 YYREEE (reference sequence). For the CDR3, the DNA is TGTGCCAGCAGCTGGGGGACAGGACAAGATGGCTACACCTTC. Encoded protein: CASSWGTGQDGYTF.

The rearrangement joins TRBV11-3 to TRBJ2-7, with no clear D. With 2 bases removed from V and 9 bases from J, the gap between germline ends came to 14 bases. CDR3 length: 13 residues. Germline CDR1 reads SGHNT; CDR2 reads YENEEA. The CDR3 bases are TGTGCCAGCAGCTTAACAATCACCTCCAGGCAGTACTTC. Translation gives CASSLTITSRQYF. Supplemented by reference TRBV11-3 and TRBJ2-7, the full variable domain reads EAGVVQSPRYKIIEKKQPVAFWCNPISGHNTLYWYLQNLGQGPELLIRYENEEAVDDSQLPKDRFSAERLKGVDSTLKIQPAELGDSAVYLCASSLTITSRQYFGPGTRLTVT.

This chain links TRBV25-1 with TRBJ2-7, with D unclear. V was cut by 1 base and J by 3 bases, with 10 bases left in between. Per the germline V gene, CDR1 is MGHDK and CDR2 is SYGVNS. This CDR3 has 14 amino acids. The CDR3 loop reads CASSESGANYEQYF. CDR3 nucleotide sequence: TGTGCCAGCAGTGAATCAGGCGCGAACTACGAGCAGTACTTC.

The V and J genes are TRBV9 and TRBJ1-3; no reliable D call. V was trimmed by 0 bases and J by 3 bases, leaving 10 bases between them. This CDR3 region has 15 residues. Germline V CDR1 and CDR2: SGDLS, YYNGEE. The CDR3 reads CASSVAGGVGNTIYF. CDR3 nucleotide sequence: TGTGCCAGCAGCGTAGCGGGAGGTGTTGGAAACACCATATATTTT.

The chain is built from TRBV6-5 and TRBJ1-1; 9 bases map to TRBD1. Germline loops: CDR1 MNHEY, CDR2 SVGAGI. The V and J ends lost 5 bases and 7 bases, in that order; junction bases with no gene match: 5. The CDR3 is made up of 13 amino acids. CDR3 coding DNA: TGTGCCAGCAGTCCGGGACAGGGAGGTGAAGCTTTCTTT. This codes for CASSPGQGGEAFF.

V and J are TRBV6-2 or TRBV6-3 and TRBJ2-6; D perhaps matches TRBD2 (5 bases). From germline, CDR1 is MNHEY and CDR2 SVGEGT. The CDR3 runs to 17 residues. Between the trimmed V and J ends, which lost 2 bases and 0 bases, there was a span of 11 bases. CDR3 bases: TGTGCCAGCAGTTACGGACTGGGGAGCTCTGGGGCCAACGTCCTGACTTTC. Its protein product is CASSYGLGSSGANVLTF.

V gene TRBV30 combines with J gene TRBJ1-5; 7 nucleotides line up with TRBD1. The junction had 6 bases not matched to a gene; V was cut back by 2 bases and J by 5 bases. The germline V gene has CDR1 GTSNPN and CDR2 SVGIG (reference sequence). There are 14 residues in the CDR3. The CDR3 sequence is CAWSMGTAHQPQHF. DNA for the CDR3: TGTGCCTGGAGTATGGGGACAGCCCATCAGCCCCAGCATTTT.

This chain connects TRBV9 to TRBJ2-1, with TRBD2 matching 11 bases. Per germline, CDR1 SGDLS and CDR2 YYNGEE. V shed 3 bases and J 5 bases; nucleotides not matched to a gene: 7. The CDR3 has 16 residues. Written as DNA, the CDR3 is TGTGCCAGCAGCGACGTAGCGGGAGGGCCGGACAATGAGCAGTTCTTC. Amino acids: CASSDVAGGPDNEQFF.

This chain links TRBV6-6 with TRBJ1-2; 8 nucleotides match TRBD1. V was clipped by 5 bases and J by 6 bases; unmatched bases: 11. There are 15 residues in the CDR3. The germline V gene has CDR1 MNHNY and CDR2 SVGAGI (reference sequence). CDR3 region: CASSPRQGAGDGYTF. The DNA for the CDR3 is TGTGCCAGCAGTCCTCGCCAGGGGGCTGGCGATGGCTACACCTTC.

The V and J genes are TRBV5-8 and TRBJ2-1, with D hard to call. CDR3 length: 14 residues. Germline CDR1 reads SGHTS; CDR2 reads YDEGEE. V lost 0 bases to trimming and J lost 4 bases, with 8 bases between them. CDR3 nucleotides: TGTGCCAGCAGCTTGGTCGCGGTGTACAATGAGCAGTTCTTC. It encodes CASSLVAVYNEQFF.

V gene TRBV5-5 combines with J gene TRBJ2-5; TRBD1 matches 7 bases. This CDR3 is built from 15 residues. CDR1 SGHKS and CDR2 YYEKEE come from the germline V gene (reference sequence). V trimming: 5 bases; J trimming: 5 bases; junction bases outside the gene matches: 12. This chain's CDR3 is CASSPGTAFGETQYF. CDR3 coding DNA: TGTGCCAGCAGTCCTGGGACAGCTTTCGGGGAGACCCAGTACTTC.

The chain is built from TRBV15 and TRBJ2-5, with 9 bases matching TRBD2. V shed 5 bases, J shed 5 bases, and the junction held 12 bases outside the gene matches. Germline V gives CDR1 LNHNV, CDR2 YYDKDF (reference sequence). The CDR3 runs 16 residues. CDR3 DNA: TGTGCCACCAGCTCCCCCCGGCGGGAGGGCCGCGAGACCCAGTACTTC. The encoded protein is CATSSPRREGRETQYF.

The chain is built from TRBV7-9 and TRBJ2-2; D might be TRBD2 (6 bases). CDR3 length equals 15 residues. The germline V gene has CDR1 SEHNR and CDR2 FQNEAQ (reference sequence). The V and J ends lost 4 bases and 5 bases respectively, with 14 bases between them. CDR3 bases: TGTGCCAGCAGCTCCGGGACTTGGAGGACCGGGGAGCTGTTTTTT. Residues: CASSSGTWRTGELFF.